The 4 T cell receptor beta chains below were found in one sample sequenced in a study of cytomegalovirus exposure and HLA in healthy donors. The PCR was carried out with 60 Vbeta primers and 13 Jbeta primers. Here immunoSEQ multiplex PCR was the method, and the copy in TCRdb shows in-frame clones only, minus some. The table includes about 91,000 clones, around nine tenths detected once. Sequenced material: PBMCs. The receptors stem from a man aged 25 to 40 in good health and CMV-seropositive.

This rearrangement joins TRBV2 to TRBJ2-7, with a tentative D call TRBD2 (6 bases). The CDR3 is 15 amino acids. V was trimmed by 8 bases and J by 2 bases, leaving 19 bases between them. Germline CDR1 reads SNHLY; CDR2 reads FYNNEI. CDR3 coding DNA: TGTGCCAGCCTGGGATTCCGGGAGTCCCCCTACGAGCAGTACTTC. Translation gives CASLGFRESPYEQYF.

The chain uses TRBV9 and TRBJ2-3; no clear D. Per the germline V gene, CDR1 is SGDLS and CDR2 is YYNGEE. Trimming took 3 bases from V and 3 from J, leaving 2 bases between them. This CDR3 has 11 amino acids. The chain's CDR3 is CASSATDTQYF. As DNA, the CDR3 is TGTGCCAGCAGCGCGACAGATACGCAGTATTTT.

The chain recombines TRBV19 with TRBJ2-7; no reliable D call. The germline V and J ends were trimmed by 6 bases and 1 base, with 10 bases remaining between them. CDR3 length equals 13 residues. Per the germline V gene, CDR1 is LNHDA and CDR2 is SQIVND (reference sequence). The CDR3: CASSAGRSYEQYF. The CDR3 DNA is TGTGCCAGTAGCGCAGGCCGATCCTACGAGCAGTACTTC. The full variable domain, its missing parts supplied by reference TRBV19 and TRBJ2-7, is DGGITQSPKYLFRKEGQNVTLSCEQNLNHDAMYWYRQDPGQGLRLIYYSQIVNDFQKGDIAEGYSVSREKKESFPLTVTSAQKNPTAFYLCASSAGRSYEQYFGPGTRLTVT.

This chain connects TRBV5-4 to TRBJ2-7, with 10 bases identical to TRBD2. This CDR3 is 16 amino acids long. The V gene end was trimmed by 0 bases and the J gene end by 5 bases; junction bases not matched to a gene: 8. Looked up from germline, CDR1 is SGHNT and CDR2 is YYREEE (reference sequence). CDR3 loop: CASSLGLAGSLDEQYF. CDR3 DNA sequence: TGTGCCAGCAGCTTGGGACTAGCGGGCTCCTTGGACGAGCAGTACTTC.